In its sample, the clone carrying this T cell receptor (beta chain) was seen a few times. What it binds is not known. The sample comes from a study of T cells after yellow fever vaccination. TCRdb fed the 5' RACE reads into MiXCR, producing one record per CDR3 protein. The sample has around 310,000 distinct CDR3 sequences, 7.5% to 9% seen once. Trimming left V 3 bases short and J 4 bases short, with 9 bases between. The CDR3 consists of 13 residues. Germline V lookup: CDR1 MNHNS, CDR2 SASEGT. Study findings and constraints: Subsequent booster samples again held most clones from primary vaccination (96% CD4, approximately 85% CD8).

The chain joins TRBV6-1 to TRBJ1-1; D may be TRBD1 (6 bases). The sequence was obtained from a man between 18 and 35 years old who received the YFV17D yellow fever vaccine. The source material was PBMCs, sampled on the day of the first yellow fever vaccination. In nucleotides, the CDR3 is TGTGCCAGCAGTGATGCCAGGGGCACTGAAGCTTTCTTT. Translation gives CASSDARGTEAFF.